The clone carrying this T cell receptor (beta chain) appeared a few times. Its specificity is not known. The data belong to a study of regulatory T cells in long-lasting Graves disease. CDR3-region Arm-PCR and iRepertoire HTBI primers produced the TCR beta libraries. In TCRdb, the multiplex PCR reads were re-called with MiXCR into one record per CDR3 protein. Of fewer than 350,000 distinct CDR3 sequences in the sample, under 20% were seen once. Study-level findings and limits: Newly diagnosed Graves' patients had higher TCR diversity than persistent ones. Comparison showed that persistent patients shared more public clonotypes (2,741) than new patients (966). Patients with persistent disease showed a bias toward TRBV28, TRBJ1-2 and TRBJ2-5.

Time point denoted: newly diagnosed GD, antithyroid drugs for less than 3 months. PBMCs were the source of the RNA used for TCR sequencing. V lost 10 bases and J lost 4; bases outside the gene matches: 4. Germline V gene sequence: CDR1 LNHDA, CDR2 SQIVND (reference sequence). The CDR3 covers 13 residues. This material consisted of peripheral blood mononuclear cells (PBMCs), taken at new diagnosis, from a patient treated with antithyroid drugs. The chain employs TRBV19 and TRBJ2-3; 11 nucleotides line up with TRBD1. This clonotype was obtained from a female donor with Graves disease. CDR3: CATGQGASDTQYF. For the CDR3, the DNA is TGTGCCACCGGACAGGGGGCATCAGATACGCAGTATTTT.